Below, one T cell receptor (beta chain) is given with its context. What it binds is not known. This entry belongs to a study of shared clonotypes between healthy human individuals. Study-wide context: With ages of 18 to 49, the donors were two women and a few men. General study findings and limits: Sharing across four donors was highest in naive CD4 (approximately 5%) and lowest in memory CD8 (around 0.4%). The authors sampled blood alone, and tissue repertoires likely differ.

Positive CCR7 selection of CD45RO-negative cells yielded the naive CD8 cells, and terminally differentiated effector memory CD45RA+ cells were excluded. All donors were Caucasian adults living in Nashville, Tennessee. Generated by immunoSEQ multiplex PCR, the TCRdb table keeps only in-frame clones and is missing some. This sample has roughly 2,000,000 clones, with around 96% found just once. Trimming shortened V by 6 bases and J by 0 bases, and 8 bases separated the two germline ends. The germline gives CDR1 LNHNV, CDR2 YYDKDF (reference sequence). This CDR3 is built from 14 residues. The clonotype was recovered from a man aged 18 to 30 in good health. The rearrangement uses TRBV15 and TRBJ2-2; a weak D match, TRBD2 (6 bases). Sequenced: naive CD8+ T cells sorted from blood. The CDR3, as DNA: TGTGCCACCAGGGGCGGGGCGAACACCGGGGAGCTGTTTTTT. Encoded protein: CATRGGANTGELFF.